This TCR beta chain appears in the sequencing data of a study of cytomegalovirus exposure and HLA in healthy donors. Looked up from germline, CDR1 is MNHNS and CDR2 is SASEGT. Trimming cost V 7 bases and J 8 bases, with 20 bases left between them. The CDR3 sequence is 14 residues long. The PCR had 60 Vbeta and 13 Jbeta primers. Some clones are missing from TCRdb's copy, which holds only in-frame ones; the method was immunoSEQ multiplex PCR. Here the sample table reports more than 50,000 clones. Sequencing was done on a sample of PBMCs. The TCR sequence derives from a woman between 35 and 50 years old in good health and CMV-seronegative. This chain joins TRBV6-1 and TRBJ1-2, with D perhaps TRBD1 (5 bases). CDR3 residues: CASTWQGAGGGYTF. The CDR3 coding sequence is TGTGCCAGCACCTGGCAAGGGGCCGGCGGAGGCTACACCTTC.